This TCR beta chain was found in a study of vaccination effects on CD4 cells after COVID-19. General study findings and limits: Infection- and vaccine-induced clones contracted markedly late after vaccination.

V lost 3 bases to trimming and J lost 1 base, with 7 bases between them. The CDR3 length is 13 residues. Per germline, CDR1 SGDLS and CDR2 YYNGEE. Sequencing was performed with immunoSEQ multiplex PCR; in TCRdb, only in-frame clones are kept and a portion is missing. The repertoire has under 20,000 clones, roughly four fifths of them found once; the top ten carry approximately 16%. The sample holds one count of this clone. Its cognate antigen is unknown. Before any sequencing was done, the ViraFEST assay used viral peptide pools to expand antigen-specific CD4+ T cells. Investigators separated out CD4+ T cells once 10 days of culture had passed. This individual tested PCR-positive for SARS-CoV-2 infection between March and December 2020. In culture with approximately 10 IU/ml IL-2 and around 10 ug/ml peptides, PBMC were grown at some 2 million per well.

This sequence was found in a human donor who had a prior SARS-CoV-2 infection. This chain connects TRBV9 to TRBJ1-1; D unclear. The specimen was CD4+ T cells from PBMCs cultured with SARS-CoV-2 spike peptides, collected before COVID-19 vaccination. Written as DNA, the CDR3 is TGTGCCAGCAGCGCGGACCCGAACACTGAAGCTTTCTTT. Its protein is CASSADPNTEAFF.